This T cell receptor beta chain was found in a study of vaccination and CD4 T cells after COVID-19. This clonotype was detected only a few times. Its antigen remains unidentified. Treatment specified: roughly ten-day PBMC culture with coronavirus spike peptide pools or control peptides (ViraFEST assay). Scientists ran DNA taken from cultured CD4+ T cells through the Oncomine TCR Beta short-read assay for sequencing. TCRdb re-derived calls from the PCR reads in MiXCR, one entry per CDR3 protein. The data hold roughly 20,000 distinct CDR3 sequences, with roughly 78% observed a single time. With 6 bases removed from V and 0 bases from J, the gap between germline ends came to 8 bases. The CDR3 totals 13 residues. The germline gives CDR1 MNHEY, CDR2 SVGEGT.

The source is a human donor who received a COVID-19 vaccine. The material sequenced was CD4+ T cells from blood, cultured in vitro, taken after SARS-CoV-2 vaccination. This chain connects TRBV6-2 or TRBV6-3 to TRBJ1-1; no reliable D call. For the CDR3, the DNA is TGTGCCAGCAGCTCTGATTTGAACACTGAAGCTTTCTTT. Translated, it gives CASSSDLNTEAFF.